This T cell receptor (beta chain) stems from a study of CD8 T cells in Susac syndrome. Germline CDR1 is LGHDT and CDR2 is YNNKEL (reference sequence). The V gene lost 1 base and the J gene lost 7 bases, with 17 bases spanning the gap. The CDR3 loop spans 15 amino acids. It was with random hexamers that roughly 0.45 to 1 ug RNA was reverse transcribed. The authors amplified TCR beta CDR3 across 54 Vbeta and 13 Jbeta using immunoSEQ multiplex PCR. Each CDR3 protein gets one entry after TCRdb re-called the immunoSEQ multiplex PCR reads with MiXCR. Of about 120,000 distinct CDR3 sequences in the sample, about nine tenths were seen once.

Material for sequencing was CD4+ T cells from PBMCs. The sequence derives from a human donor in good health. This rearrangement joins TRBV3-1 to TRBJ2-7; D is possibly TRBD1 or TRBD2 (5 bases each). CDR3 sequence (DNA): TGTGCCAGCAGCCAAGGGGGGACGGGACCTCCGGAGCAGTACTTC. Protein product: CASSQGGTGPPEQYF.